This TCR beta chain was documented in a study of memory CD4+ T cells and cytomegalovirus serostatus (dated by TCRdb to 2018 to 2020). Describing the broader study: The approximately 35 healthy Belgian adults in the cohort included 9 who were CMV seropositive and 24 who were CMV seronegative. To replicate a published TCR-based CMV serostatus classifier, the researchers sequenced the CD4+ memory TCRbeta repertoires of a Belgian cohort whose cytomegalovirus serostatus was known. The investigation overall reported the following: Unlike the original study, which covered naive and memory CD4+ and CD8+ populations, the Belgian study sequenced only CD4+CD45RO+ memory cells. The results were read as suggesting that the CMV-associated TCR signature is, for the most part, present in the CD4+ memory repertoire. A median bootstrapped AUC of almost 0.96 with a 95% CI of 0.76-1.00 was achieved on the Belgian cohort by the original-framework classifier. For predicting CMV serostatus, the median bootstrapped AUC was 0.95 using the original framework and almost 0.93 using a US-trained random forest. Of about 180 previously reported CMV-associated TCRbeta sequences, 67 appeared in the CD4+ memory repertoires, each in one to five individuals.

Single viable CD3+CD4+CD8-CD45RO+ cells were sorted as memory CD4+ T cells on a FACSAria II. CMV serostatus was assessed using a Roche Elecsys assay, by which serum IgG against CMV pp150, pp28, p38 and p52 was detected. Once the samples were thawed, total CD4+ T cells were enriched through positive selection using CD4 magnetic microbeads. Samples originated from another study that specifically interrogated the CD4+ T cell memory repertoire. Peripheral blood mononuclear cells were isolated and cryopreserved according to standard operating procedures, and serum was stored at -80 degrees C. The staining used CD3-PerCP (BW264/56), CD4-APC (RPA-T4), CD45RO-PE (UCHT1) and CD8-Pacific Orange (3B5) antibodies, and Sytox blue was used to exclude non-viable cells. Regarding this clone: This receptor's antigen is unknown. No base-level quality is on record; no much larger clone is a single base apart.

Genomic DNA was extracted from sorted cells with the Quick-DNA Microprep Kit. Amplification of TCRbeta DNA was done with the immunoSEQ hsTCRbeta kit, following the protocol from the manufacturer. An Illumina MiSeq instrument was used to sequence the TCRbeta libraries. The study's processing was this. Following removal of out-of-frame sequences, approximately 2.1 million distinct TCRbeta sequences were retained, with an average of about 70,000 per individual. Two values were used to score each individual: the count of 164 previously reported CMV-associated TCRbeta sequences and the total count of productive distinct TCRbeta sequences. A beta-binomial model was reimplemented in Python, and scikit-learn random forests with default parameters were trained on data from the US cohort. Classifier performance on the Belgian cohort was reported as the median AUC with percentile confidence intervals calculated over 10,000 bootstrap iterations. TCRdb obtained this table from immuneACCESS and retained in-frame rearrangements with V and J assigned. These tables miss some clones; where compared with another copy, unresolved V genes account for less than half of the shortfall, and the remainder is unexplained. V, J and clone size reflect that table, while D and trimming were determined from the DNA. A total of about 56,000 clones appear in this sample, around 79% of them only once. More than 2.5% of the sample rests with the top ten.

The germline V gene specifies MNHNS as CDR1 and SASEGT as CDR2. The CDR3 goes from the cysteine to the phenylalanine over 13 residues. Here the CDR3 DNA is all that survives: 39 bases in frame from base 1. Trimming takes 10 bases from V and 6 bases from J, and the germline ends sit 15 bases apart. The TCR comes from an adult in good health and CMV-seropositive. The specimen sequenced was memory CD4+ T cells from blood. Rearrangement joined TRBV6-1 to TRBJ1-4; no D segment can be confidently identified. The CDR3 protein: CATGQRKDEKLFF. The DNA is TGTGCCACAGGCCAGCGGAAGGATGAAAAACTGTTTTTT.